One and the same sample provided the 23 T cell receptor beta chains below, sequenced in a study of T cell responses to AZD1222 COVID-19 vaccine. Libraries were prepared by immunoSEQ multiplex PCR; TCRdb keeps only in-frame clonotypes and omits some of them. This table holds 90,000 to 120,000 clones, about 83% found once. The material sequenced was peripheral blood, taken on day 0 of AZD1222 vaccination. The receptors derive from an adult in good health.

This chain uses TRBV5-6 with TRBJ2-1; D unresolved. This CDR3 has 15 amino acids. Germline loops: CDR1 SGHDT, CDR2 YYEEEE. Trimming cost V 0 bases and J 1 base, with 8 bases left between them. The CDR3 here is CASSLGVGSYNEQFF. In nucleotides, the CDR3 is TGTGCCAGCAGCTTGGGGGTGGGATCCTACAATGAGCAGTTCTTC. Variable domain in full (rest from reference TRBV5-6 and TRBJ2-1): DAGVTQSPTHLIKTRGQQVTLRCSPKSGHDTVSWYQQALGQGPQFIFQYYEEEERQRGNFPDRFSGHQFPNYSSELNVNALLLGDSALYLCASSLGVGSYNEQFFGPGTRLTVL.

V gene TRBV18 combines with J gene TRBJ1-1; D ambiguous. Germline CDR1 is KGHSH and CDR2 is LQKENI. V was shortened by 5 bases and J by 0 bases, with 10 bases between the two germline ends. The CDR3 loop spans 14 amino acids. The CDR3 DNA reads TGTGCCAGCTCAGAACAGAGAATGAACACTGAAGCTTTCTTT. Its protein is CASSEQRMNTEAFF.

The chain combines TRBV7-2 with TRBJ1-5, with D unresolved. The germline V and J ends were trimmed by 5 bases and 4 bases, with 15 bases remaining between them. The CDR3 extends over 15 amino acids. CDR1 is SGHTA, CDR2 FQGNSA, per germline. The CDR3 region has the DNA TGTGCCAGCAGCCTATACTCCCTGCAAAATCAGCCCCAGCATTTT. It codes for CASSLYSLQNQPQHF.

The J gene is TRBJ1-6, the V gene TRBV2; D remains unclear. Trimming stripped 1 base from V and 6 bases from J, with 10 bases between. The CDR3 is 15 amino acids. Germline assignment: CDR1 SNHLY and CDR2 FYNNEI. This CDR3 reads CASSEVTPVNSPLHF. CDR3 in DNA: TGTGCCAGCAGTGAAGTGACACCGGTTAATTCACCCCTCCACTTT.

The rearrangement links TRBV6-6 to TRBJ1-1; tentative D call: TRBD1 (5 bases). The CDR3 runs to 13 residues. The ends were cut back, 4 bases at V and 6 bases at J, with 12 bases in the middle. The germline CDR1 and CDR2 sequences are MNHNY and SVGAGI (reference sequence). The CDR3: CASSSLRGAEAFF. CDR3 coding DNA: TGTGCCAGCAGTTCCCTCCGGGGGGCTGAAGCTTTCTTT.

The chain has TRBV18 and TRBJ1-1; D ambiguous. Germline CDR1 and CDR2: KGHSH and LQKENI. V was shortened by 0 bases and J by 6 bases, with 11 bases between the two germline ends. This CDR3 contains 14 residues. The CDR3 DNA is TGTGCCAGCTCACCACCGGGCGGGCGGGCTGAAGCTTTCTTT. Protein product: CASSPPGGRAEAFF. Supplemented by reference TRBV18 and TRBJ1-1, the full variable domain reads NAGVMQNPRHLVRRRGQEARLRCSPMKGHSHVYWYRQLPEEGLKFMVYLQKENIIDESGMPKERFSAEFPKEGPSILRIQQVVRGDSAAYFCASSPPGGRAEAFFGQGTRLTVV.

The rearrangement uses TRBV9 and TRBJ1-4; a weak D match, TRBD1 (5 bases). V lost 3 bases and J 8 bases, leaving 17 bases between the germline ends. There are 15 residues in the CDR3. Germline values: CDR1 SGDLS, CDR2 YYNGEE. The CDR3 sequence: CASSESGNKGEKLFF. The CDR3 DNA reads TGTGCCAGCAGCGAATCCGGGAACAAGGGGGAAAAACTGTTTTTT.

J is TRBJ1-1 and V is TRBV6-4, with a weak D call TRBD1 (5 bases). Trimming removed 7 bases from V and 0 bases from J, with 9 bases in between. CDR1 MRHNA and CDR2 SNTAGT come from the germline V gene. The CDR3 runs to 13 residues. The CDR3 sequence: CASKEGLNTEAFF. CDR3 sequence (DNA): TGTGCCAGCAAAGAGGGGCTGAACACTGAAGCTTTCTTT.

This clone showed up just once. The chain recombines TRBV24-1 with TRBJ1-2; no clear D. The CDR3 extends over 13 amino acids. Between the trimmed V and J ends, which lost 4 bases and 8 bases, there was a span of 13 bases. Per the germline V gene, CDR1 is KGHDR and CDR2 is SFDVKD. The CDR3 is CATSEGYFGGYTF. CDR3 nucleotides: TGTGCCACCAGTGAGGGCTACTTTGGGGGCTACACCTTC.

The chain combines TRBV30 with TRBJ2-7; no clear D gene. The V end was cut by 2 bases, the J end by 2 bases, with 4 bases between. CDR3 length equals 11 residues. The germline V gene has CDR1 GTSNPN and CDR2 SVGIG (reference sequence). In DNA, the CDR3 is TGTGCCTGGAGTCTCGCCTACGAGCAGTACTTC. Translation: CAWSLAYEQYF. The full variable domain, its missing parts supplied by reference TRBV30 and TRBJ2-7, is SQTIHQWPATLVQPVGSPLSLECTVEGTSNPNLYWYRQAAGRGLQLLFYSVGIGQISSEVPQNLSASRPQDRQFILSSKKLLLSDSGFYLCAWSLAYEQYFGPGTRLTVT.

This clone turned up a few times. The CDR3 region is CASSLSYTIYF. The CDR3 DNA follows: TGTGCCAGCAGCTTATCATACACCATATATTTT. The chain is built from TRBV11-2 and TRBJ1-3; D is undetermined. Germline loops: CDR1 SGHAT, CDR2 FQNNGV. The CDR3 has 11 residues. Trimming removed 2 bases from V and 8 bases from J, with 4 bases in between.

In its sample, this clone was seen a few times. The V and J genes are TRBV27 and TRBJ1-6; TRBD1 matches at 7 bases. Unmatched junction bases numbered 10, after V lost 6 bases and J lost 8 bases. Germline values: CDR1 MNHEY, CDR2 SMNVEV (reference sequence). This CDR3 contains 15 residues. CDR3 coding DNA: TGTGCCAGCAGACCCCGACAGGGCTGGTATTCACCCCTCCACTTT. Translation gives CASRPRQGWYSPLHF.

In its sample, this clone was seen once. The chain links TRBV5-1 to TRBJ2-5; D unresolved. Germline V gene data show CDR1 as SGHRS and CDR2 as YFSETQ. This CDR3 is 16 amino acids long. V was trimmed by 2 bases and J by 4 bases, leaving 18 bases between them. CDR3 sequence (DNA): TGCGCCAGCAGCTTCCAGTGGATTGGTTCAGGAGAGACCCAGTACTTC. Amino acids: CASSFQWIGSGETQYF.

This clone was seen a handful of times. This chain's CDR3 is CASRSGSSYNEQFF. The CDR3 DNA reads TGTGCCAGCAGATCGGGGAGCTCCTACAATGAGCAGTTCTTC. The chain combines TRBV28 with TRBJ2-1; possible D gene TRBD2, 5 bases. V shed 6 bases and J shed 0 bases, with 9 bases lying between them. CDR1 is MDHEN and CDR2 is SYDVKM in the germline V gene. The CDR3 length is 14 residues. Filled out from reference TRBV28 and TRBJ2-1, the complete variable domain reads DVKVTQSSRYLVKRTGEKVFLECVQDMDHENMFWYRQDPGLGLRLIYFSYDVKMKEKGDIPEGYSVSREKKERFSLILESASTNQTSMYLCASRSGSSYNEQFFGPGTRLTVL.

The J gene is TRBJ1-4, the V gene TRBV18; 8 bases are a match to TRBD1. CDR1 KGHSH and CDR2 LQKENI come from the germline V gene. V lost 8 bases to trimming and J lost 12 bases; unmatched junction nucleotides: 14. The CDR3 has 14 amino acids. DNA of the CDR3: TGTGCCAGCGCGGGACAGGCGAAAGGGGGGGAACTGTTTTTT. Residues: CASAGQAKGGELFF.

The chain uses TRBV6-5 and TRBJ1-1; D gene ambiguous. Trimming left V 5 bases short and J 1 base short, with 14 bases between. The germline gives CDR1 MNHEY, CDR2 SVGAGI. The CDR3 sequence is 15 residues long. Here the CDR3 reads CASSPLQRRNTEAFF. The CDR3 DNA sequence: TGTGCCAGCAGTCCCTTACAGCGTCGGAACACTGAAGCTTTCTTT.

This clone occurred a few times. The V gene is TRBV5-1, the J gene TRBJ1-1, with TRBD1 matching 7 bases. The CDR3 spans 19 residues. Losses at the gene ends were 3 bases for V and 1 base for J; bases not matched to a gene: 18. Germline V gives CDR1 SGHRS, CDR2 YFSETQ. The CDR3 here is CASSSNIRQGRWENTEAFF. The CDR3, as DNA: TGCGCCAGCAGCTCCAATATACGACAGGGTAGATGGGAGAACACTGAAGCTTTCTTT.

The V and J genes are TRBV25-1 and TRBJ2-7; D is possibly TRBD1 (5 bases). With 6 bases removed from V and 3 bases from J, the gap between germline ends came to 15 bases. Germline V gives CDR1 MGHDK, CDR2 SYGVNS. The CDR3 runs to 14 residues. The DNA for the CDR3 is TGTGCCAGCAGGGTGGGGCAGTACAGCTACGAGCAGTACTTC. This translates into CASRVGQYSYEQYF.

The chain combines TRBV4-3 with TRBJ1-6; D remains ambiguous. Germline-derived CDR1 and CDR2 are LGHNA and YSLEER. Deletions cut 3 bases from V and 7 bases from J, with 13 bases between. The CDR3 has 15 amino acids. The CDR3 nucleotides are TGCGCCAGCAGCCACGATACAGCTCTGAATTCACCCCTCCACTTT. It is translated as CASSHDTALNSPLHF.

The chain recombines TRBV7-3 with TRBJ1-2; D is ambiguous. Germline lookup yields CDR1 SGHTA and CDR2 FQGTGA. The V and J ends lost 4 bases and 4 bases respectively, with 10 bases between them. This CDR3 contains 13 residues. The CDR3: CASSSGPAYGYTF. In DNA, the CDR3 is TGTGCCAGCAGCTCCGGACCGGCCTATGGCTACACCTTC.

The gene calls are TRBV2 and TRBJ1-1, with 7 bases lining up with TRBD1. This CDR3 comprises 14 residues. Germline V gene data show CDR1 as SNHLY and CDR2 as FYNNEI. J gave up 5 bases and V 6 bases, and 9 bases lay outside the gene matches. CDR3 sequence reads: CASSARTGETEAFF. As DNA, the CDR3 is TGTGCCAGCAGCGCTAGAACAGGGGAGACTGAAGCTTTCTTT.

The J gene is TRBJ1-5, the V gene TRBV7-2, with D maybe TRBD1 (5 bases). There are 15 residues in the CDR3. The V gene lost 5 bases and the J gene lost 4 bases, with 15 bases spanning the gap. CDR1 is SGHTA and CDR2 is FQGNSA in the germline V gene. The DNA of the CDR3 is TGTGCCAGCAGCGCTACGGCGGGGCTTAATCAGCCCCAGCATTTT. Translating gives CASSATAGLNQPQHF. Full variable domain (outside the CDR3, taken from reference TRBV7-2 and TRBJ1-5): GAGVSQSPSNKVTEKGKDVELRCDPISGHTALYWYRQSLGQGLEFLIYFQGNSAPDKSGLPSDRFSAERTGGSVSTLTIQRTQQEDSAVYLCASSATAGLNQPQHFGDGTRLSIL.

V gene TRBV4-1 combines with J gene TRBJ1-4; 10 positions match TRBD1. Trimming removed 1 base from V and 14 bases from J; junction bases left unmatched: 19. Germline-derived CDR1 and CDR2 are MGHRA and YSYEKL. This CDR3 contains 18 residues. This CDR3 is CASSQVFGTGGTGVGLFF. The CDR3 DNA follows: TGCGCCAGCAGCCAAGTTTTTGGGACCGGGGGGACAGGGGTGGGGCTGTTTTTT.